This T cell receptor (beta chain) stems from a study of Graves' ophthalmopathy and Graves' hyperthyroidism. The V and J ends lost 6 bases and 6 bases, in that order; junction bases with no gene match: 13. The CDR3 has 14 amino acids. The germline V gene encodes CDR1 SQVTM and CDR2 ANQGSEA. Study results and caveats: Using a 13-signature model, the authors split ophthalmopathy from stable hyperthyroidism, with about 88% sensitivity and around 76% specificity. Blood also harbored most expanded thyroid clonotypes above 0.001 frequency.

Beta-chain TCR CDR3 regions were amplified from RNA transcripts. RT-PCR in the first round used HTBI primers; a second-round multiplex PCR followed. TCRdb redid the calling of the multiplex PCR reads with MiXCR, one entry per CDR3 protein. The data show roughly 400,000 distinct CDR3 sequences, 15% to 17% seen once. This clonotype was seen repeatedly, ten times or more. No antigen is known for it. The receptor was isolated from a woman between 18 and 29 years old with stable Graves' hyperthyroidism. Sequencing used peripheral blood. The rearrangement links TRBV29-1 to TRBJ2-7, with 8 nucleotides matching TRBD1. The CDR3, as DNA: TGCAGCGTAGGCAACGGACAGGGATCCGCCGAGCAGTACTTC. Its protein product is CSVGNGQGSAEQYF.